What follows are 26 T cell receptor beta chains derived from one specimen sequenced in a study of T cells expressing NK-cell markers. TCRdb reanalyzed the 5' RACE reads, giving one entry per CDR3 protein sequence and no DNA. This sample lists about 460,000 distinct CDR3 sequences; its ten largest clones have over 1.1%. The sample comprised blood T cells: a sorted CD56 or NKG2C T cell subset, CD4+ or CD8+ T cells, or bulk PBMC T cells (not recorded which). Receptors were obtained from a woman in her fifties or sixties in good health.

The gene calls are TRBV15 and TRBJ2-1; TCRdb names TRBD2, which stays unverified in the absence of DNA. Germline CDR1 reads LNHNV; CDR2 reads YYDKDF (reference sequence). This CDR3 has 16 residues. The chain's CDR3 is CATSRDNGLAPNEQFF. The complete variable domain, with remaining parts taken from reference TRBV15 and TRBJ2-1, reads DAMVIQNPRYQVTQFGKPVTLSCSQTLNHNVMYWYQQKSSQAPKLLFHYYDKDFNNEADTPDNFQSRRPNTSFCFLDIRSPGLGDTAMYLCATSRDNGLAPNEQFFGPGTRLTVL.

The CDR3 loop is CASNGQGNEQYF. This chain joins TRBV5-1 and TRBJ2-7; the D call from TCRdb, TRBD1, cannot be confirmed without DNA. CDR1 is SGHRS, CDR2 YFSETQ, per germline. The length of the CDR3 is 12 residues.

The V gene is TRBV6-2 or TRBV6-3, the J gene TRBJ1-5; no DNA is available, so the TRBD1 call from TCRdb remains unchecked. The CDR3 runs 15 residues. The germline gives CDR1 MNHEY, CDR2 SVGEGT. The CDR3 is CASSGWTDLNQPQHF.

The chain is built from TRBV5-1 and TRBJ2-2. The CDR3 is 16 amino acids. The germline CDR1 and CDR2 sequences are SGHRS and YFSETQ. The CDR3: CASSFGSTINTGELFF.

The rearrangement joins TRBV5-1 to TRBJ2-2; TCRdb calls TRBD2, which cannot be checked without DNA. From germline, CDR1 is SGHRS and CDR2 YFSETQ. The CDR3 has 16 residues. The CDR3 protein is CASSPGLMANTGELFF.

This chain links TRBV20-1 with TRBJ1-1; there is no DNA to check the TCRdb D call of TRBD1. Germline V gene data show CDR1 as DFQATT and CDR2 as SNEGSKA (reference sequence). This CDR3 spans 17 amino acids. CDR3: CSAREITGRQRNTEAFF.

The rearrangement uses TRBV20-1 and TRBJ2-7. The CDR3 runs to 14 residues. The germline gives CDR1 DFQATT, CDR2 SNEGSKA (reference sequence). The CDR3 spells CSARPLGFSYEQYF.

The rearrangement links TRBV7-7 to TRBJ2-6; TCRdb designates TRBD1, a call that cannot be tested without DNA. The germline CDR1 and CDR2 sequences are SSHAT and FNYEAQ (reference sequence). The CDR3 totals 17 residues. The CDR3 spells CASSTGLVRSGANVLTF.

V gene TRBV29-1 combines with J gene TRBJ1-3. This CDR3 has 12 amino acids. CDR1 and CDR2 (germline): SQVTM, ANQGSEA. CDR3: CSVRSSGNTIYF.

The chain couples TRBV29-1 to TRBJ2-3. The CDR3 sequence is 12 residues long. Germline CDR1 is SQVTM and CDR2 is ANQGSEA. The CDR3 region is CSVRVGTDTQYF.

The chain uses TRBV7-8 and TRBJ2-5; the TCRdb call, TRBD2, lacks DNA for checking. Germline CDR1 reads SGHVS; CDR2 reads FQNEAQ. CDR3 length: 16 residues. CDR3 loop: CASSLAGLTLQETQYF.

The chain joins TRBV2 to TRBJ1-2; as DNA is missing, the TRBD1 call by TCRdb cannot be tested. From germline, CDR1 is SNHLY and CDR2 FYNNEI. This CDR3 is 15 amino acids long. The chain's CDR3 is CASSARDRSLYGYTF.

The CDR3 region is CASSFVSLAGTNEQFF. V gene TRBV12-3 or TRBV12-4 combines with J gene TRBJ2-1; the D call from TCRdb, TRBD2, cannot be confirmed without DNA. This CDR3 comprises 16 residues.

This chain links TRBV6-5 with TRBJ2-3; TCRdb names TRBD1, which stays unverified in the absence of DNA. The germline V gene encodes CDR1 MNHEY and CDR2 SVGAGI. The CDR3 is made up of 13 amino acids. CDR3 sequence reads: CASKMGGGNTQYF.

CDR3 region: CASSWRGSPEAFF. The chain has TRBV5-4 and TRBJ1-1. CDR1 is SGHNT, CDR2 YYREEE, per germline (reference sequence). The CDR3 length is 13 residues.

The CDR3 spells CASSLDLGQNYGYTF. The rearrangement links TRBV5-1 to TRBJ1-2; TCRdb returns TRBD1, unconfirmable since there is no DNA. Germline values: CDR1 SGHRS, CDR2 YFSETQ. The CDR3 runs 15 residues.

The J gene is TRBJ1-5, the V gene TRBV6-6; TCRdb selects TRBD1, and the lack of DNA leaves this call unchecked. Germline loops: CDR1 MNHNY, CDR2 SVGAGI (reference sequence). CDR3 size: 16 residues. The CDR3 protein is CASSYSPTGLSQPQHF.

The J gene is TRBJ2-7, the V gene TRBV5-1; TCRdb designates TRBD1, a call that cannot be tested without DNA. This CDR3 spans 16 amino acids. The germline V gene encodes CDR1 SGHRS and CDR2 YFSETQ. The CDR3 is CASSLGTGGKSYEQYF.

This chain uses TRBV5-1 with TRBJ1-1; checking the TCRdb D call of TRBD1 is not possible without DNA. Germline loops: CDR1 SGHRS, CDR2 YFSETQ. The CDR3 loop spans 14 amino acids. Here the CDR3 reads CASKNGAGNTEAFF.

The V call is TRBV7-9, the J call TRBJ2-3; TCRdb selects TRBD1, and the lack of DNA leaves this call unchecked. The germline V gene encodes CDR1 SEHNR and CDR2 FQNEAQ (reference sequence). CDR3 length: 18 residues. CDR3 loop: CASSLGRGQGKGTDTQYF.

The rearrangement uses TRBV12-3 or TRBV12-4 and TRBJ2-4; TCRdb selects TRBD1, and the lack of DNA leaves this call unchecked. The CDR3 is 16 residues long. CDR3 region: CASSSDRLSAKNIQYF.

The chain couples TRBV5-1 to TRBJ1-1; TCRdb's D call, TRBD1, is unchecked because there is no DNA. This CDR3 has 15 amino acids. Looked up from germline, CDR1 is SGHRS and CDR2 is YFSETQ. The CDR3 is CASSAGGTANTEAFF.

The J gene is TRBJ2-1, the V gene TRBV5-1. The V gene's germline CDR1 is SGHRS and CDR2 YFSETQ. The CDR3 runs to 12 residues. CDR3 region: CASSLSTGEQFF.

This chain uses TRBV15 with TRBJ1-1; the D call of TRBD1 rests on TCRdb alone, since no DNA is present to check it. Germline V gives CDR1 LNHNV, CDR2 YYDKDF (reference sequence). This CDR3 has 18 residues. The CDR3 is CATSRDGTGGGLNTEAFF. The variable domain in full, with the rest retrieved from reference TRBV15 and TRBJ1-1, is DAMVIQNPRYQVTQFGKPVTLSCSQTLNHNVMYWYQQKSSQAPKLLFHYYDKDFNNEADTPDNFQSRRPNTSFCFLDIRSPGLGDTAMYLCATSRDGTGGGLNTEAFFGQGTRLTVV.

This chain links TRBV19 with TRBJ1-5; TCRdb selects TRBD1, and the lack of DNA leaves this call unchecked. Germline V CDR1 and CDR2: LNHDA, SQIVND (reference sequence). CDR3 length equals 14 residues. The CDR3 loop reads CASTDVGANQPQHF.

The chain carries TRBV6-5 and TRBJ1-2; the D gene TCRdb calls, TRBD1, cannot be checked with no DNA. This CDR3 contains 12 residues. Germline V gives CDR1 MNHEY, CDR2 SVGAGI. Here the CDR3 reads CASRRTGEGYTF.